The rows below give T cell receptor beta chains drawn from one sample of a study of Ad26.COV2.S vaccination and SARS-CoV-2 variants. Generated by immunoSEQ multiplex PCR, the TCRdb table keeps only in-frame clones and is missing some. The table includes a few hundred thousand clones, roughly 85% detected once. The source material was peripheral blood, sampled in a trial of Ad26.COV2.S vaccine versus placebo. Every receptor here comes from a person between 18 and 65 years old who received the Ad26.COV2.S COVID-19 vaccine or a placebo. Each CDR3 is given with its conserved first and last residue. A D gene is named only where the DNA matches it firmly. The size entry is marked missing in some rows and otherwise reads once, few, many or a size class.

d_call: TRBD2; clone_size: NA; j_call: TRBJ2-1; v_call: TRBV5-1; cdr3_aa: CASSLEGLVHEQFF; cdr3_nt: TGCGCCAGCAGCTTGGAGGGACTAGTCCATGAGCAGTTCTTC
d_call: NA; clone_size: NA; j_call: TRBJ1-1; v_call: TRBV7-6; cdr3_aa: CASSRTGNTEAFF; cdr3_nt: TGTGCCAGCAGCCGTACAGGGAACACTGAAGCTTTCTTT
d_call: TRBD2; clone_size: NA; j_call: TRBJ2-2; v_call: TRBV4-1; cdr3_aa: CASSPLPAGGTGELFF; cdr3_nt: TGCGCCAGCAGCCCCTTGCCGGCGGGGGGCACCGGGGAGCTGTTTTTT
d_call: TRBD1; clone_size: NA; j_call: TRBJ1-4; v_call: TRBV4-1; cdr3_aa: CAKPGTGDEKLFF; cdr3_nt: TGCGCCAAACCCGGGACAGGAGATGAAAAACTGTTTTTT
d_call: TRBD2; clone_size: NA; j_call: TRBJ2-1; v_call: TRBV7-9; cdr3_aa: CASSLGVGPSGGNEQFF; cdr3_nt: TGTGCCAGCAGCTTAGGGGTCGGTCCTAGCGGGGGAAATGAGCAGTTCTTC
d_call: NA; clone_size: NA; j_call: TRBJ2-7; v_call: TRBV20-1; cdr3_aa: CSASQVGEAYEQYF; cdr3_nt: TGCAGTGCTAGTCAAGTGGGAGAAGCCTACGAGCAGTACTTC
d_call: TRBD1; clone_size: NA; j_call: TRBJ1-6; v_call: TRBV7-9; cdr3_aa: CASSWDRNNSPLHF; cdr3_nt: TGTGCCAGCAGCTGGGACAGGAATAATTCACCCCTCCACTTT
d_call: NA; clone_size: NA; j_call: TRBJ2-5; v_call: TRBV6-2/TRBV6-3; cdr3_aa: CASSYAYGETQYF; cdr3_nt: TGTGCCAGCAGTTACGCCTATGGAGAGACCCAGTACTTC
d_call: NA; clone_size: NA; j_call: TRBJ2-3; v_call: TRBV7-2; cdr3_aa: CASSNRITDTQYF; cdr3_nt: TGTGCCAGCAGCAACCGGATCACAGATACGCAGTATTTT
d_call: NA; clone_size: NA; j_call: TRBJ1-1; v_call: TRBV7-3; cdr3_aa: CASMGRSNTEAFF; cdr3_nt: TGTGCCAGCATGGGCAGATCGAACACTGAAGCTTTCTTT
d_call: TRBD2; clone_size: NA; j_call: TRBJ2-1; v_call: TRBV4-3; cdr3_aa: CASSQKGGLAGGNEQFF; cdr3_nt: TGCGCCAGCAGCCAAAAAGGCGGGCTAGCGGGGGGAAATGAGCAGTTCTTC
d_call: TRBD2; clone_size: once; j_call: TRBJ2-7; v_call: TRBV9; cdr3_aa: CASSGGAGSGGLWEQYF; cdr3_nt: TGTGCCAGCAGCGGGGGGGCGGGGAGCGGGGGCCTATGGGAGCAGTACTTC
d_call: NA; clone_size: NA; j_call: TRBJ1-1; v_call: TRBV12-5; cdr3_aa: CASGTDGGTEAFF; cdr3_nt: TGTGCTAGTGGAACTGACGGTGGCACTGAAGCTTTCTTT
d_call: NA; clone_size: NA; j_call: TRBJ1-2; v_call: TRBV19; cdr3_aa: CASNQGNGYTF; cdr3_nt: TGTGCCAGTAACCAGGGCAATGGCTACACCTTC
d_call: NA; clone_size: NA; j_call: TRBJ2-3; v_call: TRBV11-2; cdr3_aa: CASSLVPRGDTQYF; cdr3_nt: TGTGCCAGCAGCTTAGTCCCTCGGGGGGATACGCAGTATTTT
d_call: NA; clone_size: NA; j_call: TRBJ2-1; v_call: TRBV7-9; cdr3_aa: CASSADSTLGEFF; cdr3_nt: TGTGCCAGCAGCGCAGATTCGACTCTTGGGGAGTTCTTC
d_call: TRBD1; clone_size: NA; j_call: TRBJ2-7; v_call: TRBV19; cdr3_aa: CASSFGTGAYEQYF; cdr3_nt: TGTGCCAGTAGTTTCGGGACAGGGGCCTACGAGCAGTACTTC
d_call: TRBD2; clone_size: NA; j_call: TRBJ2-7; v_call: TRBV18; cdr3_aa: CASSPSGGVSYEQYF; cdr3_nt: TGTGCCAGCTCACCAAGCGGGGGCGTCTCCTACGAGCAGTACTTC
d_call: TRBD1; clone_size: NA; j_call: TRBJ2-7; v_call: TRBV11-3; cdr3_aa: CASSYGGTGSYEQYF; cdr3_nt: TGTGCCAGCAGCTACGGCGGGACAGGTTCCTACGAGCAGTACTTC
d_call: NA; clone_size: NA; j_call: TRBJ2-1; v_call: TRBV15; cdr3_aa: CATSRGQGRFHNEQFF; cdr3_nt: TGTGCCACCAGCAGAGGTCAGGGCCGCTTTCACAATGAGCAGTTCTTC
d_call: NA; clone_size: NA; j_call: TRBJ2-7; v_call: TRBV5-1; cdr3_aa: CASSQNTGEVGEQYF; cdr3_nt: TGCGCCAGCAGCCAAAATACAGGGGAGGTGGGCGAGCAGTACTTC
d_call: TRBD1; clone_size: NA; j_call: TRBJ2-7; v_call: TRBV5-1; cdr3_aa: CASSLAGGGDRAPYEQYF; cdr3_nt: TGCGCCAGCAGCTTGGCCGGGGGAGGGGACAGGGCCCCTTACGAGCAGTACTTC
d_call: NA; clone_size: once; j_call: TRBJ1-1; v_call: TRBV14; cdr3_aa: CASSQGVGWGYTEAFF; cdr3_nt: TGTGCCAGCAGCCAAGGGGTGGGGTGGGGGTACACTGAAGCTTTCTTT
d_call: NA; clone_size: NA; j_call: TRBJ2-5; v_call: TRBV6-2/TRBV6-3; cdr3_aa: CASTPGGGSRETQYF; cdr3_nt: TGTGCCAGCACCCCCGGGGGCGGCAGCCGAGAGACCCAGTACTTC
d_call: NA; clone_size: NA; j_call: TRBJ1-1; v_call: TRBV6-1; cdr3_aa: CASSEARRRTNTEAFF; cdr3_nt: TGTGCCAGCAGTGAAGCTAGGCGACGGACTAACACTGAAGCTTTCTTT
d_call: TRBD2; clone_size: NA; j_call: TRBJ2-5; v_call: TRBV6-5; cdr3_aa: CASSLPSGDQETQYF; cdr3_nt: TGTGCCAGCAGTCTTCCTAGCGGAGACCAAGAGACCCAGTACTTC
d_call: NA; clone_size: NA; j_call: TRBJ1-6; v_call: TRBV2; cdr3_aa: CASSRSGNNSPLHF; cdr3_nt: TGTGCCAGCAGTAGATCGGGGAATAATTCACCCCTCCACTTT
d_call: TRBD1; clone_size: NA; j_call: TRBJ2-4; v_call: TRBV3-1/TRBV3-2; cdr3_aa: CASSLTFTGAAYF; cdr3_nt: TGTGCCAGCAGCCTGACATTCACAGGGGCGGCGTACTTC
d_call: TRBD1; clone_size: NA; j_call: TRBJ2-7; v_call: TRBV28; cdr3_aa: CASGGQGWREQYF; cdr3_nt: TGTGCCAGCGGGGGACAGGGGTGGAGAGAGCAGTACTTC
d_call: TRBD1; clone_size: NA; j_call: TRBJ1-6; v_call: TRBV18; cdr3_aa: CASSRETGDSPLHF; cdr3_nt: TGTGCCAGCTCACGGGAGACAGGGGATTCACCCCTCCACTTT
d_call: NA; clone_size: NA; j_call: TRBJ1-1; v_call: TRBV6-5; cdr3_aa: CASSSHWGTEAFF; cdr3_nt: TGTGCCAGCAGTAGTCATTGGGGCACTGAAGCTTTCTTT
d_call: NA; clone_size: NA; j_call: TRBJ2-3; v_call: TRBV12-5; cdr3_aa: CASGSLAGADTQYF; cdr3_nt: TGTGCTAGTGGTTCCTTGGCAGGGGCAGATACGCAGTATTTT
d_call: NA; clone_size: NA; j_call: TRBJ1-1; v_call: TRBV10-1; cdr3_aa: CASSEELTGNTEAFF; cdr3_nt: TGCGCCAGCAGTGAGGAACTGACAGGGAACACTGAAGCTTTCTTT
d_call: TRBD2; clone_size: NA; j_call: TRBJ2-1; v_call: TRBV7-2; cdr3_aa: CASSLAARAGGRFF; cdr3_nt: TGTGCCAGCAGCTTAGCTGCGCGAGCGGGGGGACGGTTCTTC
d_call: TRBD2; clone_size: NA; j_call: TRBJ2-3; v_call: TRBV5-1; cdr3_aa: CASSFGGVGTDTQYF; cdr3_nt: TGCGCCAGCAGCTTTGGGGGGGTTGGCACAGATACGCAGTATTTT
d_call: NA; clone_size: NA; j_call: TRBJ1-1; v_call: TRBV29-1; cdr3_aa: CSVTVMNTEAFF; cdr3_nt: TGCAGCGTGACAGTGATGAACACTGAAGCTTTCTTT
d_call: TRBD1; clone_size: few; j_call: TRBJ2-3; v_call: TRBV7-3; cdr3_aa: CASSLRGPDTDTQYF; cdr3_nt: TGTGCCAGCAGCTTGAGGGGGCCCGACACAGATACGCAGTATTTT
d_call: NA; clone_size: NA; j_call: TRBJ2-1; v_call: TRBV11-2; cdr3_aa: CASSLGGWEQFF; cdr3_nt: TGTGCCAGCAGCTTAGGCGGCTGGGAGCAGTTCTTC
d_call: NA; clone_size: NA; j_call: TRBJ2-7; v_call: TRBV5-8; cdr3_aa: CASSFAGEQYF; cdr3_nt: TGTGCCAGCAGCTTCGCAGGCGAGCAGTACTTC
d_call: NA; clone_size: few; j_call: TRBJ2-5; v_call: TRBV11-3; cdr3_aa: CASSPRTEKETQYF; cdr3_nt: TGTGCCAGCAGCCCACGGACAGAAAAAGAGACCCAGTACTTC
d_call: TRBD2; clone_size: NA; j_call: TRBJ2-1; v_call: TRBV13; cdr3_aa: CASSLAGGSYNEQFF; cdr3_nt: TGTGCCAGCAGCTTAGCGGGAGGGTCCTACAATGAGCAGTTCTTC
d_call: TRBD2; clone_size: NA; j_call: TRBJ2-3; v_call: TRBV30; cdr3_aa: CAWSGELAGGSRGTQYF; cdr3_nt: TGTGCCTGGAGTGGTGAATTAGCGGGAGGCTCCCGGGGTACGCAGTATTTT
d_call: TRBD2; clone_size: NA; j_call: TRBJ2-1; v_call: TRBV6-1; cdr3_aa: CASSETIAGANYNEQFF; cdr3_nt: TGTGCCAGCAGTGAAACCATAGCGGGAGCGAACTACAATGAGCAGTTCTTC
d_call: NA; clone_size: NA; j_call: TRBJ1-1; v_call: TRBV7-2; cdr3_aa: CASRPALNTEAFF; cdr3_nt: TGTGCCAGCCGTCCGGCGTTGAACACTGAAGCTTTCTTT
d_call: TRBD1; clone_size: NA; j_call: TRBJ1-4; v_call: TRBV10-3; cdr3_aa: CAIGQGYEKLFF; cdr3_nt: TGTGCCATCGGACAGGGGTACGAAAAACTGTTTTTT
d_call: NA; clone_size: NA; j_call: TRBJ1-4; v_call: TRBV19; cdr3_aa: CASSLRVDEKLFF; cdr3_nt: TGTGCCAGTAGTCTCAGGGTAGATGAAAAACTGTTTTTT
d_call: TRBD2; clone_size: NA; j_call: TRBJ2-5; v_call: TRBV7-3; cdr3_aa: CASSLQGLAGETQYF; cdr3_nt: TGTGCCAGCAGCTTACAGGGACTAGCGGGAGAGACCCAGTACTTC
d_call: NA; clone_size: NA; j_call: TRBJ2-7; v_call: TRBV5-5; cdr3_aa: CASSSQAGYRGGQYEQYF; cdr3_nt: TGTGCCAGCAGCTCCCAAGCGGGGTACAGGGGAGGTCAATACGAGCAGTACTTC
d_call: TRBD2; clone_size: many; j_call: TRBJ2-5; v_call: TRBV6-2/TRBV6-3; cdr3_aa: CASSQGLAGPETQYF; cdr3_nt: TGTGCCAGCAGTCAAGGACTAGCGGGGCCAGAGACCCAGTACTTC
d_call: NA; clone_size: few; j_call: TRBJ2-3; v_call: TRBV11-3; cdr3_aa: CASSLDVRGRDTQYF; cdr3_nt: TGTGCCAGCAGCTTAGATGTGAGGGGGAGAGATACGCAGTATTTT
d_call: NA; clone_size: NA; j_call: TRBJ2-3; v_call: TRBV5-6; cdr3_aa: CASSVRVKASTDTQYF; cdr3_nt: TGTGCCAGCAGCGTCCGTGTAAAAGCTAGCACAGATACGCAGTATTTT
d_call: TRBD1; clone_size: NA; j_call: TRBJ1-2; v_call: TRBV4-1; cdr3_aa: CASSLFRDRDGYTF; cdr3_nt: TGCGCCAGCAGTCTCTTCCGGGACAGGGACGGCTACACCTTC